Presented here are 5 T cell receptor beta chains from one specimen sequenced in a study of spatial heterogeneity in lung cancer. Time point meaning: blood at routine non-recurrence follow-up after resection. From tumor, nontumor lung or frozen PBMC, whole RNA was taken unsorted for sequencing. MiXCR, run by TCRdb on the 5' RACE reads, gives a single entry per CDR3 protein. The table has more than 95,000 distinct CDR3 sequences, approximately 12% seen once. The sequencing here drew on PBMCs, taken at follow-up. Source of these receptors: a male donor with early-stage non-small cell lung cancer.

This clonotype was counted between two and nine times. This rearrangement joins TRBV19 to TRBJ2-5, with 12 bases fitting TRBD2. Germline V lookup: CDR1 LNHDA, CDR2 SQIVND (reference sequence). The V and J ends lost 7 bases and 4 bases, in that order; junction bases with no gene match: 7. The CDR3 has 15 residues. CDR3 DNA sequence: TGTGCCAGTATCTCGACTAGCGGGGGAAGAGAGACCCAGTACTTC. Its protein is CASISTSGGRETQYF.

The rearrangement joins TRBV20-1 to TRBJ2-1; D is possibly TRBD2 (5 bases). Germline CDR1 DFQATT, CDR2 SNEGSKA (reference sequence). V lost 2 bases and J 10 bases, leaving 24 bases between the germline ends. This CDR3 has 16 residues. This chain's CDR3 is CSARPPRDGVSGEQFF. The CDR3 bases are TGCAGTGCTAGACCTCCCCGAGACGGCGTCTCGGGAGAGCAGTTCTTC.

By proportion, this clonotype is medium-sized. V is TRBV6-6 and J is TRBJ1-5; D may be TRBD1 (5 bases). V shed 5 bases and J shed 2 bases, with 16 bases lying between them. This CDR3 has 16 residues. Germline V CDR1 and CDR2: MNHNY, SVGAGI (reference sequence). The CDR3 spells CASSIRESRGNQPQHF. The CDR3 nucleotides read TGTGCCAGCAGTATCAGGGAGTCAAGAGGCAATCAGCCCCAGCATTTT.

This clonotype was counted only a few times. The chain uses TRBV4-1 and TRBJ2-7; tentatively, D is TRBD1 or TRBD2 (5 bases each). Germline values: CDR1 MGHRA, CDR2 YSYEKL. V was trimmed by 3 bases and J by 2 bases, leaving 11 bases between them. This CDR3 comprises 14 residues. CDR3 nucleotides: TGCGCCAGCAGCCATGCCGGGACCCCCTACGAGCAGTACTTC. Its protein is CASSHAGTPYEQYF.

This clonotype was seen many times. The DNA for the CDR3 is TGTGCCAGCAGTTACTCGGACAGGAGGGGACTCGCTTTCTTT. Protein product: CASSYSDRRGLAFF. The chain joins TRBV6-5 to TRBJ1-1; 7 bases are shared with TRBD1. In germline, CDR1 is MNHEY, CDR2 SVGAGI. CDR3 size: 14 residues. The junction had 9 bases not matched to a gene; V was cut back by 0 bases and J by 11 bases.